The 16 T cell receptor beta chains listed next were all sequenced from one sample in a study of blood T cell repertoires in COVID-19. Using immunoSEQ multiplex PCR, the repertoire was profiled, and TCRdb retains in-frame clones only, with some absent. The sample holds around 160,000 clones, about four fifths seen once. Sequenced material: peripheral blood. These receptor sequences come from a man in his 60s with active or convalescent COVID-19.

This chain joins TRBV24-1 and TRBJ2-1; the match to TRBD2 covers 15 bases. Germline-derived CDR1 and CDR2 are KGHDR and SFDVKD. Losses at the gene ends were 2 bases for V and 7 bases for J; bases not matched to a gene: 5. CDR3 length equals 17 residues. The CDR3 region is CATSDSRTSGGANEQFF. The CDR3 bases are TGTGCCACCAGTGATTCCCGGACTAGCGGGGGGGCAAATGAGCAGTTCTTC.

This chain connects TRBV5-6 to TRBJ2-1; 7 bases align to TRBD2. CDR1 SGHDT and CDR2 YYEEEE come from the germline V gene. This CDR3 is built from 18 residues. The trim removed 0 bases at V and 9 bases at J, leaving 18 bases unmatched. CDR3 sequence (DNA): TGTGCCAGCAGCTTGGTAATCCTAGCGGCCCTATCTCGGAGTGAGCAGTTCTTC. The encoded protein is CASSLVILAALSRSEQFF.

This chain links TRBV9 with TRBJ2-1; 15 nucleotides line up with TRBD2. The CDR3 has 17 amino acids. With V trimmed by 2 bases and J by 4 bases, 4 bases remained unmatched. CDR1 is SGDLS and CDR2 is YYNGEE in the germline V gene. The CDR3 region is CASSVGTSGRKYNEQFF. CDR3 nucleotide sequence: TGTGCCAGCAGCGTCGGGACTAGCGGGAGGAAATACAATGAGCAGTTCTTC.

The V and J genes are TRBV3-1 (or the pseudogene TRBV3-2) and TRBJ1-1; tentative D call: TRBD1 (6 bases). CDR1 is LGHDT, CDR2 YNNKEL, per germline (reference sequence). The CDR3 totals 14 residues. V gave up 5 bases and J gave up 8 bases, with 18 bases separating them. The DNA of the CDR3 is TGTGCCAGCAGCTTCTCTCATCAGGGGACAGAAGCTTTCTTT. Translation: CASSFSHQGTEAFF.

The rearrangement joins TRBV3-1 (or the pseudogene TRBV3-2) to TRBJ1-3; D is perhaps TRBD1 (6 bases). The CDR3 is 15 amino acids. V dropped 4 bases and J dropped 8 bases, with 18 bases sitting between them. The germline CDR1 and CDR2 sequences are LGHDT and YNNKEL (reference sequence). CDR3 bases: TGTGCCAGCAGCCCCCATCAGGGGACGAGTTACACCATATATTTT. Its protein product is CASSPHQGTSYTIYF.

The CDR3 reads CASTRTGVWGYTF. The CDR3 region has the DNA TGTGCCAGCACCCGAACGGGGGTCTGGGGCTACACCTTC. The J gene is TRBJ1-2, the V gene TRBV5-6; D may be TRBD1 (5 bases). Trimming took 6 bases from V and 8 from J, leaving 17 bases between them. Per germline, CDR1 SGHDT and CDR2 YYEEEE. The CDR3 contains 13 residues.

The rearrangement joins TRBV24-1 to TRBJ1-1, with D tentatively TRBD1 (5 bases). CDR1 and CDR2 from the germline V gene are KGHDR and SFDVKD. The CDR3 has 14 residues. Deletions cut 5 bases from V and 4 bases from J, with 13 bases between. The CDR3 here is CATSATGGTTEAFF. The CDR3 DNA is TGTGCCACCAGTGCCACGGGAGGGACCACTGAAGCTTTCTTT.

The chain combines TRBV11-2 with TRBJ2-3; 9 nucleotides match TRBD2. The CDR3 has 13 residues. Germline V gives CDR1 SGHAT, CDR2 FQNNGV. Trimming removed 1 base from V and 8 bases from J; junction bases left unmatched: 1. CDR3 in amino acids: CASSLATSGTQYF. DNA for the CDR3: TGTGCCAGCAGCTTAGCGACTAGCGGTACGCAGTATTTT.

The CDR3 DNA reads as TGTGCCAGCAGTGGAGAAGTTAACTATGGCTACACCTTC. Its translation: CASSGEVNYGYTF. V is TRBV2 and J is TRBJ1-2; D gene uncertain. Germline CDR1 SNHLY, CDR2 FYNNEI. V lost 4 bases and J 1 base, leaving 7 bases between the germline ends. The CDR3 totals 13 residues.

The chain combines TRBV11-2 with TRBJ1-6; D not certain. V was shortened by 4 bases and J by 5 bases, with 9 bases between the two germline ends. From germline, CDR1 is SGHAT and CDR2 FQNNGV. This CDR3 comprises 14 residues. The CDR3 region has the DNA TGTGCCAGCAGCTCAAACGGGAATAATTCACCCCTCCACTTT. Amino acids: CASSSNGNNSPLHF.

This rearrangement joins TRBV12-3 or TRBV12-4 to TRBJ1-1, with 7 bases fitting TRBD1. J gave up 3 bases and V 6 bases, and 4 bases lay outside the gene matches. The CDR3 spans 13 residues. This CDR3 reads CASSPGQHTEAFF. The DNA of the CDR3 is TGTGCCAGCAGCCCGGGACAGCACACTGAAGCTTTCTTT.

As concerns this clone: One end of the junction fails to match germline, which may point to a read error. The chain uses TRBV7-2 and TRBJ1-2; 8 bases line up with TRBD1. The CDR3 spans 19 residues. Looked up from germline, CDR1 is SGHTA and CDR2 is FQGNSA. CDR3 amino acids: CASSSYQGRDRRTHYGYIF. Written as DNA, the CDR3 is TGTGCCAGCAGCTCTTACCAGGGCCGGGACAGGAGAACGCACTATGGCTACATCTTC.

The chain has TRBV6-5 and TRBJ1-3; D not certain. The CDR3 is 13 residues long. Trimming removed 6 bases at V and 7 bases at J, with 13 bases between. In germline, CDR1 is MNHEY, CDR2 SVGAGI. The CDR3 sequence is CASRRSQSNTIYF. The CDR3 bases are TGTGCCAGCAGACGGAGTCAGAGCAACACCATATATTTT.

V and J are TRBV6-5 and TRBJ1-2, with TRBD1 as a possible D gene (5 bases). Trimming shortened V by 7 bases and J by 1 base, and 13 bases separated the two germline ends. The CDR3 loop spans 14 amino acids. Germline V gives CDR1 MNHEY, CDR2 SVGAGI. Here the CDR3 DNA reads TGTGCCAGCACCACGGGGGGATATAACTATGGCTACACCTTC. This translates into CASTTGGYNYGYTF.

This chain links TRBV28 with TRBJ1-1, with 10 bases fitting TRBD1. The CDR3 extends over 15 amino acids. The V and J ends lost 2 bases and 3 bases, in that order; junction bases with no gene match: 3. Germline loops: CDR1 MDHEN, CDR2 SYDVKM. The CDR3 here is CASSLPGTGDTEAFF. The CDR3 DNA follows: TGTGCCAGCAGTTTACCCGGGACAGGGGACACTGAAGCTTTCTTT.

This chain connects TRBV2 to TRBJ1-2; D is ambiguous. The CDR3 has 14 residues. Germline CDR1 SNHLY, CDR2 FYNNEI. V lost 3 bases, J lost 4 bases, and 12 bases lay in between. DNA for the CDR3: TGTGCCAGCAGTGATGCAGACTTACCCTATGGCTACACCTTC. Translated: CASSDADLPYGYTF.